This T cell receptor (beta chain) was sequenced in a study of T cells in Graves' hyperthyroidism and ophthalmopathy. Study findings and constraints: Ophthalmopathy and stable hyperthyroidism were separated by a 13 V-J model.

Those with hyperthyroidism were 18 to 65 years old, newly diagnosed, and ill for under 2 months. The CDR3 spans 16 residues. The germline V gene has CDR1 KGHSH and CDR2 LQKENI. Regions amplified from RNA transcripts were the TCR beta CDR3 regions. TCR CDR3 underwent first-round RT-PCR with the HTBI primer set. MiXCR, applied by TCRdb to the multiplex PCR reads, yields one record per CDR3 protein. The table lists some 760,000 distinct CDR3 sequences, less than 15% of them singletons. Remarks on this clonotype: Its antigen is unidentified. Relative to the germline gene, one junction end is altered; a read error may explain this.

This TCR was recovered from a woman under 30 with Graves' hyperthyroidism. The genes are TRBV18 and TRBJ1-3; no reliable D call. The sequenced sample consisted of blood. The CDR3, as DNA: TGTGCCAGCCCACCACTGGACCGCGCTTCTGGAAACACCATATATTTT. This codes for CASPPLDRASGNTIYF.